These T cell receptor beta chains were read from a single sample in a study of OX40 agonist ivuxolimab in advanced cancers. Repertoires were generated with immunoSEQ multiplex PCR, while TCRdb's copy carries only in-frame clones and drops some. The sample holds about 51,000 clones; around 77% are singletons and the top ten take approximately 2%. Material: CD4+ or CD8+ T cells sorted from blood, obtained in a trial of the OX40 agonist ivuxolimab. Source of these receptors: an adult with an advanced solid tumor such as melanoma, head and neck, liver or kidney cancer. The CDR3 runs from the conserved cysteine through the conserved F or W. The order of the fields is CDR3 DNA, CDR3 protein, J gene, D gene, clone size, V gene. The D gene is left open where the match is weak. Expanded clones are given a class, and other clones once, few, many or no size at all.

DNA: TGTGCCAGCAGTTACTCCTCCTCCGGGACTAGTAGCGAGCAGTTCTTC
CDR3: CASSYSSSGTSSEQFF
J: TRBJ2-1
D: TRBD2
size: -
V: TRBV6-5

DNA: TGTGCCAGCAGCTTCTCCCTAGGTCAGGGAAATTCACCCCTCCACTTT
CDR3: CASSFSLGQGNSPLHF
J: TRBJ1-6
D: -
size: few
V: TRBV14

DNA: TGTGCCAGCAGCTTAGCCCCGGGACAGGGTTACGAGCAGTACTTC
CDR3: CASSLAPGQGYEQYF
J: TRBJ2-7
D: TRBD1
size: -
V: TRBV11-2

DNA: TGTGCCAGCAGCGCGACTCTGACAGGCCGCTACGAGCAGTACTTC
CDR3: CASSATLTGRYEQYF
J: TRBJ2-7
D: -
size: -
V: TRBV6-1

DNA: TGTGCCAGCAGTGCGGGACTAGCTGGAACCGGGGAGCTGTTTTTT
CDR3: CASSAGLAGTGELFF
J: TRBJ2-2
D: TRBD2
size: once
V: TRBV2

DNA: TGCGCCAGCAGCCGGACTACAGGGCACCAAGAGACCCAGTACTTC
CDR3: CASSRTTGHQETQYF
J: TRBJ2-5
D: -
size: -
V: TRBV4-1

DNA: TGTGCCAGCAGCCCTGAGTGGGGAGATACGCAGTATTTT
CDR3: CASSPEWGDTQYF
J: TRBJ2-3
D: -
size: -
V: TRBV5-5

DNA: TGTGCCAGTAGTATAGCCCGGACAGCCGGCTATGGCTACACCTTC
CDR3: CASSIARTAGYGYTF
J: TRBJ1-2
D: -
size: -
V: TRBV19

DNA: TGTGCCAGCAGCATCCTAGCGGGAGCGGCAGATACGCAGTATTTT
CDR3: CASSILAGAADTQYF
J: TRBJ2-3
D: TRBD2
size: -
V: TRBV7-3

DNA: TGTGCCAGCAGCTTAGCGTTAGCGGTCGGGAGCTCCTATAATTCACCCCTCCACTTT
CDR3: CASSLALAVGSSYNSPLHF
J: TRBJ1-6
D: -
size: once
V: TRBV7-9

DNA: TGTGCCAGCAGCCGGACCCTATTCGGGCCCCAGCATTTT
CDR3: CASSRTLFGPQHF
J: TRBJ1-5
D: -
size: -
V: TRBV5-6